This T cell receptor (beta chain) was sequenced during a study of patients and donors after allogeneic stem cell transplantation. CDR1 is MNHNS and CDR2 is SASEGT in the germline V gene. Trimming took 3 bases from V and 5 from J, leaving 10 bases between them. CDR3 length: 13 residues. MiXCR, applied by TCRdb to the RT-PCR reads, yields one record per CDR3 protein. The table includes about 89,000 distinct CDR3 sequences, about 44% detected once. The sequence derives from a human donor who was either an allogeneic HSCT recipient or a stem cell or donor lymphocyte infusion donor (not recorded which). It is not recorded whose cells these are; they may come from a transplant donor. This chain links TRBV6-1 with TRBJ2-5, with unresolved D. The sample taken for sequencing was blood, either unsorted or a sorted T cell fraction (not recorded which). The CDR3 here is CASSEPPTETQYF. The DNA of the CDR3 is TGTGCCAGCAGTGAGCCCCCGACGGAGACCCAGTACTTC.